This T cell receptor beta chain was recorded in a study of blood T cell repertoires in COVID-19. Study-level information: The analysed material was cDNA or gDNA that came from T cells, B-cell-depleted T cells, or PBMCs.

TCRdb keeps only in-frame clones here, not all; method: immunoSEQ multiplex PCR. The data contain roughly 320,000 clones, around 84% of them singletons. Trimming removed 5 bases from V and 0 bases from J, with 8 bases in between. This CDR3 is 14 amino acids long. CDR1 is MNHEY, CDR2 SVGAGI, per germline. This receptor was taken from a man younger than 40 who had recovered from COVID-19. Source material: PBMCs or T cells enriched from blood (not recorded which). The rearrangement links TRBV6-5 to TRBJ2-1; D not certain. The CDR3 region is CASSHSSSYNEQFF. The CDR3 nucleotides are TGTGCCAGCAGTCACAGTAGCTCCTACAATGAGCAGTTCTTC.